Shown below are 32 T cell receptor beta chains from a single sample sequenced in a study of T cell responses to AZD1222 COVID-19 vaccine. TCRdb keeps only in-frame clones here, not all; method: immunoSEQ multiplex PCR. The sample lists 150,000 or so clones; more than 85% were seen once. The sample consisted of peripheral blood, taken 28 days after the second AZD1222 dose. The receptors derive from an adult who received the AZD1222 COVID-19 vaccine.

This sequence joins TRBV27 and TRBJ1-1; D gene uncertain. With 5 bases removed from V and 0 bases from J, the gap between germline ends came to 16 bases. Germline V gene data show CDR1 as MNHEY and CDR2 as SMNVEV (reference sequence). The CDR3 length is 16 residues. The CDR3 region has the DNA TGTGCCAGCAGTCCGGCCGTGCGGCGGATGAACACTGAAGCTTTCTTT. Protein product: CASSPAVRRMNTEAFF.

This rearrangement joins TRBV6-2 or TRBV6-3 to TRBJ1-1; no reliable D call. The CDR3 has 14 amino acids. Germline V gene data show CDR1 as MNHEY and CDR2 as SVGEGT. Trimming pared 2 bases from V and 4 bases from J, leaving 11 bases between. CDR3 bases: TGTGCCAGCAGTTACAGGGAGTGGGGCACTGAAGCTTTCTTT. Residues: CASSYREWGTEAFF.

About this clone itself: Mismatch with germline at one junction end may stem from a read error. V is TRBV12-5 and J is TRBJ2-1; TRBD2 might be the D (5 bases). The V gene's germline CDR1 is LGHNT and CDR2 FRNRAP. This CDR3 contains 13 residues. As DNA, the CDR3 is TGTGTTCCCGACCTGAGGGTTTACAGTGAGCAGTTCTTC. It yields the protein CVPDLRVYSEQFF.

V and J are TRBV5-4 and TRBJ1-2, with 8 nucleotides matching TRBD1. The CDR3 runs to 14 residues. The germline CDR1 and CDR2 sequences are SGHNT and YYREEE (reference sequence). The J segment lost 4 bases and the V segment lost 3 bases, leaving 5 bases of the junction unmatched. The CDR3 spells CASSWTGSLYGYTF. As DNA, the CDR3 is TGTGCCAGCAGCTGGACAGGGAGCCTCTATGGCTACACCTTC.

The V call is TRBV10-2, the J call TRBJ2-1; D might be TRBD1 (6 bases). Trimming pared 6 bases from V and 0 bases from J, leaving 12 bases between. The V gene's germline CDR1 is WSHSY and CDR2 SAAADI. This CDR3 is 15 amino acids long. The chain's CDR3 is CASRETGSSYNEQFF. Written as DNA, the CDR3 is TGCGCCAGCAGGGAAACAGGGAGCTCCTACAATGAGCAGTTCTTC.

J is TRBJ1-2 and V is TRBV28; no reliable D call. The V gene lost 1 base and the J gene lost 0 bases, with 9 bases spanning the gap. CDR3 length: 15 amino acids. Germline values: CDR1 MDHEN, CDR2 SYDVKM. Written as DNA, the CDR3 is TGTGCCAGCAGTTTATTGGGGATTTCTAACTATGGCTACACCTTC. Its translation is CASSLLGISNYGYTF.

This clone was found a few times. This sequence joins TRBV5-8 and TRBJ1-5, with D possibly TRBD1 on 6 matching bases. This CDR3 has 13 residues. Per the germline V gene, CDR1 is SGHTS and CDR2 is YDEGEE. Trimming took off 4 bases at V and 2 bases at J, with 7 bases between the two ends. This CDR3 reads CASSGTRNQPQHF. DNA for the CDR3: TGTGCCAGCAGCGGGACACGCAATCAGCCCCAGCATTTT.

The CDR3 DNA reads as TGTGCCAGCTCAGACTCTCCCGGACCGGCTAACTATGGCTACACCTTC. Translation gives CASSDSPGPANYGYTF. The chain uses TRBV18 and TRBJ1-2; D remains ambiguous. The CDR3 is made up of 16 amino acids. Germline V gene sequence: CDR1 KGHSH, CDR2 LQKENI. Trimming stripped 5 bases from V and 0 bases from J, with 16 bases between.

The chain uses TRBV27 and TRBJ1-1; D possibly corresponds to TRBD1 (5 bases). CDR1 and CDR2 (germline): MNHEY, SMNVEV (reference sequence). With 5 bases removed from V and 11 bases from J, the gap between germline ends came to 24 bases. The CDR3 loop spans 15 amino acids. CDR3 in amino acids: CASSPLRQRTLKAFF. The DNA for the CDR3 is TGTGCCAGCAGTCCACTCCGACAGAGAACACTGAAGGCTTTCTTT.

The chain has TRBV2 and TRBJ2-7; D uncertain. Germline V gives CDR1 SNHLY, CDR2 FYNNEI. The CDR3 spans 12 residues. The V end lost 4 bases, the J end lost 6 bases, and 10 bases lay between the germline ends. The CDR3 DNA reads TGTGCCAGCAGTGGGGTGGTAGGCGAGCAGTACTTC. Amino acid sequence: CASSGVVGEQYF.

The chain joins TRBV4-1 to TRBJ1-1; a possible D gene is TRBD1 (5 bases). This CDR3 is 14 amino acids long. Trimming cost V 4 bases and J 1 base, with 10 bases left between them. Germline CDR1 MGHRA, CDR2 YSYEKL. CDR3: CASSRGVTNTEAFF. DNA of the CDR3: TGCGCCAGCAGCCGAGGGGTTACGAACACTGAAGCTTTCTTT.

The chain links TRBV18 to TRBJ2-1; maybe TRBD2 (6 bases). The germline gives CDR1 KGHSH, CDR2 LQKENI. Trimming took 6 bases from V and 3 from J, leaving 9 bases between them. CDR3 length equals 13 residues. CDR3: CASSLSGYNEQFF. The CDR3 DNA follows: TGTGCCAGCTCCCTTAGCGGCTACAATGAGCAGTTCTTC.

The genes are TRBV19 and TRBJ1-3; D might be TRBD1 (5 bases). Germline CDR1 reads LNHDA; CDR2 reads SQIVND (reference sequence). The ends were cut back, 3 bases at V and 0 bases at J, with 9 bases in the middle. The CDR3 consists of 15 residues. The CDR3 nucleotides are TGTGCCAGTAGTATTGGGACCTACTCTGGAAACACCATATATTTT. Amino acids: CASSIGTYSGNTIYF.

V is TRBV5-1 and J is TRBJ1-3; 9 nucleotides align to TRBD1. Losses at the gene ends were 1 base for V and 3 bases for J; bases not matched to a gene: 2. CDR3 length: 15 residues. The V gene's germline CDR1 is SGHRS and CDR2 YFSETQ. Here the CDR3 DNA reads TGCGCCAGCAGCTTGTCGGGACAGGGTGGAAACACCATATATTTT. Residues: CASSLSGQGGNTIYF.

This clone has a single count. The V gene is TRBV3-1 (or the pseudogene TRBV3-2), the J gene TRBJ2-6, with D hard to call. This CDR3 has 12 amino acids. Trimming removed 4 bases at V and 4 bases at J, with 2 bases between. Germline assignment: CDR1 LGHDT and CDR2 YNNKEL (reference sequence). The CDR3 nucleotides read TGTGCCAGCAGCCGGGGGGCCAACGTCCTGACTTTC. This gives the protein CASSRGANVLTF.

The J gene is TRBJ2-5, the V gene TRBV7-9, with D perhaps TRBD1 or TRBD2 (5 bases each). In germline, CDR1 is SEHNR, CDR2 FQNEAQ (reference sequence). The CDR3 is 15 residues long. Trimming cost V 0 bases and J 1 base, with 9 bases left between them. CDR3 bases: TGTGCCAGCAGCTTAGCCCGGGACGGCCAAGAGACCCAGTACTTC. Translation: CASSLARDGQETQYF.

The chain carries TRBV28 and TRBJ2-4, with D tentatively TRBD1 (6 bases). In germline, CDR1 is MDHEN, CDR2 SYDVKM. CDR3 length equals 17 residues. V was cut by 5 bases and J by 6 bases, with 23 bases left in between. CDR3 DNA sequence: TGTGCCAGCAGTCCGATTTGGAGAGGGGGACCGGGAAACATTCAGTACTTC. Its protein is CASSPIWRGGPGNIQYF.

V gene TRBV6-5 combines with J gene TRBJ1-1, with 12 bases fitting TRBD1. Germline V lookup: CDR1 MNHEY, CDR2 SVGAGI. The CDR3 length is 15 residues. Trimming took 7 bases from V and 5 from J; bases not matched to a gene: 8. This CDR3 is CASKGTGGAWTEAFF. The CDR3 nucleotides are TGTGCCAGCAAGGGGACAGGGGGCGCCTGGACTGAAGCTTTCTTT.

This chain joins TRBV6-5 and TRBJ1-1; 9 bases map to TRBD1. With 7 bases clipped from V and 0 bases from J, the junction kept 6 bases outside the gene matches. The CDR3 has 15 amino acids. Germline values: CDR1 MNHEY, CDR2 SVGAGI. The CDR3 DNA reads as TGTGCCAGCACCCGGACAGGGGCTATGAACACTGAAGCTTTCTTT. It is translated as CASTRTGAMNTEAFF.

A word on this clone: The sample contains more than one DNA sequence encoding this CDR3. DNA of the CDR3: TGTGCCAGCAGTTTGGGAGGGGCCGGGAACACTGAAGCTTTCTTT. Its protein is CASSLGGAGNTEAFF. The chain carries TRBV28 and TRBJ1-1; D is possibly TRBD1 (5 bases). The CDR3 is made up of 15 amino acids. Germline loops: CDR1 MDHEN, CDR2 SYDVKM. V shed 3 bases and J shed 1 base, with 12 bases lying between them.

For the CDR3, the DNA is TGTGCGTCAAGGGGGTCTGGAAACACCATATATTTT. This gives the protein CASRGSGNTIYF. V is TRBV10-3 and J is TRBJ1-3, with D perhaps matching TRBD1 (6 bases). Germline CDR1 and CDR2: ENHRY and SYGVKD. The CDR3 covers 12 residues.

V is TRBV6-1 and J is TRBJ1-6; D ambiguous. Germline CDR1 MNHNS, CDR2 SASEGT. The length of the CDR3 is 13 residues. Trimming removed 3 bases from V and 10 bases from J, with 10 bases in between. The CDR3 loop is CASSDPLLSPLHF. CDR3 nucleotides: TGTGCCAGCAGTGACCCCCTTTTGTCACCCCTCCACTTT.

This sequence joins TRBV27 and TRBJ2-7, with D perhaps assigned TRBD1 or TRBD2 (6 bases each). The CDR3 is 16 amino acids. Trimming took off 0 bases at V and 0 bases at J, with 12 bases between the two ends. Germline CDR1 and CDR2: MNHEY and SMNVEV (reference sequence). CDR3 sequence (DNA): TGTGCCAGCAGTTTATCGAGGGGGAGGCTCTCCTACGAGCAGTACTTC. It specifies CASSLSRGRLSYEQYF.

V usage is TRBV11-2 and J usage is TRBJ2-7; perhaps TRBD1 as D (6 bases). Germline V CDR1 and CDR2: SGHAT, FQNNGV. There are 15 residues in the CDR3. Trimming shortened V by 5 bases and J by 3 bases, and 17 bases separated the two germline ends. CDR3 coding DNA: TGTGCCAGCAGCCCCGGACAGTTATCTCGCTACGAGCAGTACTTC. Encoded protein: CASSPGQLSRYEQYF.

The CDR3 DNA reads TGTGCCAGCTCACCCCCTGGCGGTAACGAGCAGTACTTC. Protein: CASSPPGGNEQYF. This chain joins TRBV18 and TRBJ2-7; D is unresolved. V lost 3 bases and J 5 bases, leaving 11 bases between the germline ends. Per the germline V gene, CDR1 is KGHSH and CDR2 is LQKENI. The CDR3 has 13 amino acids. Based on the CDR3 plus reference TRBV18 and TRBJ2-7, the full variable domain is NAGVMQNPRHLVRRRGQEARLRCSPMKGHSHVYWYRQLPEEGLKFMVYLQKENIIDESGMPKERFSAEFPKEGPSILRIQQVVRGDSAAYFCASSPPGGNEQYFGPGTRLTVT.

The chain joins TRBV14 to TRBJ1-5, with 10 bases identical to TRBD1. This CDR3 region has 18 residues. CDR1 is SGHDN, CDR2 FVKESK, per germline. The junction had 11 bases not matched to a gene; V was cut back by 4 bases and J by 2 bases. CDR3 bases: TGTGCCAGCAGCCGGCAGGGACAGGGGTTGGAGTGCAATCAGCCCCAGCATTTT. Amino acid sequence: CASSRQGQGLECNQPQHF.

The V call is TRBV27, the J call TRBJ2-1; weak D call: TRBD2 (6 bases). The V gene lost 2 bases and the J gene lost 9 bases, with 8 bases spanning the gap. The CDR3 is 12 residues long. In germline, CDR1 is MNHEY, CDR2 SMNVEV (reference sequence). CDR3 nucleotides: TGTGCCAGCAGTTTACTCGGGAGTGAGCAGTTCTTC. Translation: CASSLLGSEQFF.

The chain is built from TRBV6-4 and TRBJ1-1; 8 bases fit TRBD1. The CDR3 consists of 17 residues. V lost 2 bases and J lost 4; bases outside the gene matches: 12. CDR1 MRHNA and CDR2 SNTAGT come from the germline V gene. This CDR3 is CASSDRDRSWSGTEAFF. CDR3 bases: TGTGCCAGCAGTGACAGGGACAGGTCTTGGAGCGGCACTGAAGCTTTCTTT.

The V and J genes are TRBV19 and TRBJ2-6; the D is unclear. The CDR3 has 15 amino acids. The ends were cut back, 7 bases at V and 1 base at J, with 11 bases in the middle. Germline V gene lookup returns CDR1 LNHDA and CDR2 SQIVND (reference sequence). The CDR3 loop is CASTMGGSGANVLTF. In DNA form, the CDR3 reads TGTGCCAGTACCATGGGTGGGTCTGGGGCCAACGTCCTGACTTTC.

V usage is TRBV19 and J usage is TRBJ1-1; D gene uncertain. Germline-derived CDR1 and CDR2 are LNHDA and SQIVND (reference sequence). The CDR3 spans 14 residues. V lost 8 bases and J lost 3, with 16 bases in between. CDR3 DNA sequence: TGTGCCAGTCATGACGGACCCGTTTACACTGAAGCTTTCTTT. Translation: CASHDGPVYTEAFF.

The CDR3 sequence is CASSFSERAGGGADTQYF. The CDR3 DNA is TGTGCCAGCAGCTTTTCAGAGAGAGCGGGAGGGGGTGCAGATACGCAGTATTTT. The chain recombines TRBV11-2 with TRBJ2-3, with 10 bases identical to TRBD2. This CDR3 comprises 18 residues. Unmatched junction bases numbered 13, after V lost 3 bases and J lost 4 bases. Germline-derived CDR1 and CDR2 are SGHAT and FQNNGV. Together with reference TRBV11-2 and TRBJ2-3, the CDR3 gives the full variable domain: EAGVAQSPRYKIIEKRQSVAFWCNPISGHATLYWYQQILGQGPKLLIQFQNNGVVDDSQLPKDRFSAERLKGVDSTLKIQPAKLEDSAVYLCASSFSERAGGGADTQYFGPGTRLTVL.

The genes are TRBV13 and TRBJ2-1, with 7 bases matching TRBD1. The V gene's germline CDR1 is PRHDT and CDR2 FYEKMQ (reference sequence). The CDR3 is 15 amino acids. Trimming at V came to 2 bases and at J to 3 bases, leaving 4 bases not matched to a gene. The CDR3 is CASSLLGTDYNEQFF. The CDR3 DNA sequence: TGTGCCAGCAGCTTACTCGGGACAGACTACAATGAGCAGTTCTTC.